This T cell receptor (beta chain) comes out of a study of blood T cells in healthy people across ages. General study findings and limits: The fall in TCR beta diversity per million T cells was roughly linear with age. Unsorted PBMCs blocked a conclusive comparison of naive and antigen-experienced cells.

Alongside a J-beta primer mix, a sample-barcoded 5' primer served in a second PCR lasting 7 to 11 cycles. Each single sample gave us at least 2.5 million CDR3-containing paired-end reads. TCRdb re-called the 5' RACE reads with MiXCR, one entry per CDR3 protein. The table has about 580,000 distinct CDR3 sequences, roughly 43% seen once. Points on this clonotype: As yet, its antigen is unknown.

The donors, healthy Caucasians from Russia, were aged about 6 to 100. CDR3 length: 15 residues. V trimming: 0 bases; J trimming: 6 bases; junction bases outside the gene matches: 9. Looked up from germline, CDR1 is DFQATT and CDR2 is SNEGSKA (reference sequence). The chain is built from TRBV20-1 and TRBJ2-7, with 9 positions matching TRBD1. Sequenced sample: blood. The TCR sequence derives from a man at least 80 years old in good health. CDR3 bases: TGCAGTGCTAGAGATGGGGGGACAGGGTTTGCCGAGCAGTACTTC. It yields the protein CSARDGGTGFAEQYF.